This TCR beta chain emerged from a study of shared clonotypes between healthy human individuals. On this clone itself: The antigen remains unidentified.

Across several immunoSEQ plates, the genomic DNA of each subset was split evenly. The method was immunoSEQ multiplex PCR; TCRdb's version includes in-frame clones alone and lacks a portion of them. The sample carries 2 million to 2.5 million clones, more than 85% recorded once. V was shortened by 0 bases and J by 5 bases, with 11 bases between the two germline ends. Per germline, CDR1 SGDLS and CDR2 YYNGEE. The CDR3 is 14 amino acids. Study findings and constraints: Investigators expected sequencing depth to affect clonotype sharing among donors. Shared clonotypes: about 4.6% naive CD4, under 4% naive CD8, about 2.5% memory CD4, 0.4% memory CD8.

The chain couples TRBV9 to TRBJ2-5; D possibly corresponds to TRBD1 (6 bases). Sequenced sample: naive CD4+ T cells from PBMCs. Subset meaning: CD45RA+ positively selected. This receptor was taken from a man aged 18 to 35 in good health. Some clones in this sample may be carry-over from other donors' samples. The CDR3 is CASSVANRAETQYF. The CDR3 bases are TGTGCCAGCAGCGTAGCTAACAGGGCGGAGACCCAGTACTTC.